A selection of T cell receptor beta chains follows, all from one sample in a study of glioma-infiltrating T cells. In TCRdb, the multiplex PCR reads were re-called with MiXCR into one record per CDR3 protein. The sample has 150,000 or so distinct CDR3 sequences; about two fifths are singletons. Input material: glioma tissue, nonneoplastic brain tissue, or PBMCs (not recorded which). The receptors here all came from a human donor with low-grade glioma or glioblastoma, undergoing nonglioma brain surgery, or in good health (not recorded which). The CDR3 runs from the conserved cysteine through the conserved F or W. A D gene is named only where the DNA matches it firmly. The size field is filled for only some rows; it gives once, few, many or a size class.

j_gene | d_gene | abundance | v_gene | CDR3aa | CDR3nt
TRBJ2-5 | - | few | TRBV6-6 | CASSPGSYQETQYF | TGTGCCAGCAGTCCGGGAAGCTACCAAGAGACCCAGTACTTC
TRBJ2-1 | TRBD2 | - | TRBV5-1 | CASSFGTSVDEQFF | TGCGCCAGCAGCTTTGGGACTAGTGTCGATGAGCAGTTCTTC
TRBJ2-5 | - | few | TRBV28 | CASSFLFQETQYF | TGTGCCAGCAGTTTTCTGTTCCAAGAGACCCAGTACTTC
TRBJ1-5 | - | few | TRBV20-1 | CSAKTGNQPQHF | TGCAGTGCTAAGACAGGCAATCAGCCCCAGCATTTT
TRBJ1-2 | - | - | TRBV28 | CASSLSAQTNYGYTF | TGTGCCAGCAGTTTATCAGCACAAACCAACTATGGCTACACCTTC
TRBJ1-1 | - | - | TRBV12-5 | CASGLGGTEAFF | TGTGCTAGTGGTTTGGGGGGGACTGAAGCTTTCTTT
TRBJ1-6 | - | few | TRBV4-3 | CASSQAGAFNSPLHF | TGCGCCAGCAGCCAAGCAGGGGCCTTCAATTCACCCCTCCACTTT
TRBJ1-1 | TRBD1 | - | TRBV11-2 | CASSLLRGLLRVEVTEAFF | TGTGCCAGCAGCTTATTGAGGGGGCTCCTTCGAGTTGAAGTCACTGAAGCTTTCTTT
TRBJ1-6 | TRBD1 | - | TRBV6-1 | CASRDRVSPLHF | TGTGCCAGCAGGGACAGGGTTTCACCCCTCCACTTT
TRBJ1-2 | TRBD1 | - | TRBV7-2 | CASSEARGLKNGYTF | TGTGCCAGCAGCGAAGCCAGGGGGCTGAAAAATGGCTACACCTTC
TRBJ1-6 | TRBD1 | - | TRBV25-1 | CASDDLDRGRYSPLHF | TGTGCCAGCGATGACTTGGACAGGGGGCGTTATTCACCCCTCCACTTT
TRBJ2-5 | - | - | TRBV20-1 | CSANRGNQETQYF | TGCAGTGCGAACCGGGGGAACCAAGAGACCCAGTACTTC
TRBJ2-3 | - | once | TRBV5-5 | CASGRWESVPDTQYF | TGTGCCAGCGGGCGCTGGGAGTCGGTTCCAGATACGCAGTATTTT
TRBJ2-3 | TRBD2 | few | TRBV20-1 | CSATTGTSLTDTQYF | TGCAGTGCTACTACCGGGACTAGCTTGACAGATACGCAGTATTTT
TRBJ2-2 | TRBD2 | once | TRBV6-5 | CASSPTGLAENTGELFF | TGTGCCAGCAGTCCGACAGGACTAGCGGAGAACACCGGGGAGCTGTTTTTT
TRBJ1-1 | - | few | TRBV7-3 | CASSLMANTEAFF | TGTGCCAGCAGCTTAATGGCGAACACTGAAGCTTTCTTT
TRBJ1-6 | - | - | TRBV6-1 | CASSEGGGSSYNSPLHF | TGTGCCAGCAGTGAGGGCGGGGGAAGCTCCTATAATTCACCCCTCCACTTT
TRBJ2-1 | - | few | TRBV4-1 | CASSQDLAETYNEQFF | TGCGCCAGCAGCCAAGATCTGGCGGAGACTTACAATGAGCAGTTCTTC
TRBJ2-5 | - | - | TRBV20-1 | CSAPDLGHQETQYF | TGCAGTGCGCCCGACCTTGGCCACCAAGAGACCCAGTACTTC
TRBJ2-3 | - | once | TRBV18 | CASSLDAADTQYF | TGTGCCAGCTCACTTGATGCGGCAGATACGCAGTATTTT
TRBJ1-3 | - | few | TRBV6-1 | CASSLMGSGNTIYF | TGTGCCAGCAGTCTTATGGGCTCTGGAAACACCATATATTTT
TRBJ1-5 | TRBD1 | - | TRBV27 | CASSGTGNSNQPQHF | TGTGCCAGCAGTGGGACAGGGAATAGCAATCAGCCCCAGCATTTT
TRBJ1-5 | - | many | TRBV7-2 | CASSLNDQPQHF | TGTGCCAGCAGCTTAAACGATCAGCCCCAGCATTTT
TRBJ2-3 | - | few | TRBV7-9 | CASSLAGRTDTQYF | TGTGCCAGCAGCTTAGCGGGAAGGACAGATACGCAGTATTTT
TRBJ2-5 | TRBD2 | - | TRBV24-1 | CATAQGGKETQYF | TGTGCCACCGCCCAGGGAGGGAAAGAGACCCAGTACTTC
TRBJ2-3 | - | few | TRBV7-9 | CASRDTGTPTDTQYF | TGTGCCAGCAGAGACACCGGGACACCCACAGATACGCAGTATTTT
TRBJ2-1 | TRBD2 | - | TRBV4-1 | CASSPGTSGIYNEQFF | TGCGCCAGCAGCCCAGGGACTAGCGGGATCTACAATGAGCAGTTCTTC
TRBJ2-1 | - | few | TRBV10-3 | CAISGSIRGTNEQFF | TGTGCCATCAGTGGATCCATCAGAGGCACGAATGAGCAGTTCTTC
TRBJ1-4 | TRBD1 | - | TRBV6-6 | CASSYSSSRHRGKKLFF | TGTGCCAGCAGTTACTCGAGTTCGCGGCACAGGGGTAAAAAACTGTTTTTT
TRBJ2-3 | TRBD2 | few | TRBV6-1 | CASSTGSGVEGTDTQYF | TGTGCCAGCAGCACGGGTAGCGGGGTTGAAGGCACAGATACGCAGTATTTT
TRBJ2-3 | TRBD2 | - | TRBV10-3 | CAISDTTSGGDTQYF | TGTGCCATCAGTGATACGACTAGCGGGGGAGATACGCAGTATTTT
TRBJ2-3 | TRBD1 | - | TRBV4-1 | CASSQDSAGGMDTQYF | TGCGCCAGCAGCCAAGATTCGGCAGGGGGCATGGATACGCAGTATTTT
TRBJ2-3 | TRBD2 | - | TRBV27 | CASRIRGGTDTQYF | TGTGCCAGCAGGATCCGGGGGGGAACAGATACGCAGTATTTT
TRBJ2-7 | TRBD1 | - | TRBV20-1 | CSAISPGTGYEQYF | TGCAGTGCTATTAGTCCCGGGACAGGGTACGAGCAGTACTTC
TRBJ1-1 | - | - | TRBV28 | CASSLTQQNTEAFF | TGTGCCAGCAGTTTGACACAGCAGAACACTGAAGCTTTCTTT
TRBJ2-7 | TRBD2 | many | TRBV6-6 | CASSYSGRTYEQYF | TGTGCCAGCAGTTACAGCGGGAGGACCTACGAGCAGTACTTC
TRBJ2-5 | - | once | TRBV24-1 | CATSAGVGGLETQYF | TGTGCCACCAGTGCGGGAGTCGGGGGATTAGAGACCCAGTACTTC
TRBJ1-5 | - | few | TRBV6-2/TRBV6-3 | CASSWDLSNQPQHF | TGTGCCAGCAGTTGGGACCTAAGCAATCAGCCCCAGCATTTT
TRBJ2-3 | - | - | TRBV6-5 | CARSQDLATDTQYF | TGTGCCAGGAGCCAGGACCTTGCCACAGATACGCAGTATTTT
TRBJ1-5 | - | - | TRBV15 | CATSRGEQPQHF | TGTGCCACCAGCAGAGGGGAGCAGCCCCAGCATTTT
TRBJ2-1 | - | - | TRBV28 | CASSGTSVRNEQFF | TGTGCCAGCTCCGGGACGTCGGTAAGGAATGAGCAGTTCTTC
TRBJ1-1 | - | few | TRBV4-3 | CASSQASNTEAFF | TGCGCCAGCAGCCAAGCCAGTAACACTGAAGCTTTCTTT
TRBJ2-1 | - | - | TRBV6-5 | CASSEGYKDFYNEQFF | TGTGCCAGCAGTGAGGGGTATAAAGACTTCTACAATGAGCAGTTCTTC
TRBJ2-1 | TRBD2 | - | TRBV20-1 | CSARQLAGVTREQFF | TGCAGTGCTAGACAACTAGCGGGAGTCACCCGCGAGCAGTTCTTC
TRBJ1-5 | - | - | TRBV4-1 | CASSQHGAGANQPQHF | TGCGCCAGCAGCCAACACGGAGCAGGGGCCAATCAGCCCCAGCATTTT
TRBJ2-1 | - | - | TRBV14 | CASSQDWERGNEQFF | TGTGCCAGCAGCCAAGATTGGGAGAGGGGGAATGAGCAGTTCTTC
TRBJ1-2 | - | - | TRBV24-1 | CATSDGRGQTNYGYTF | TGTGCCACCAGTGACGGCAGGGGTCAGACTAACTATGGCTACACCTTC
TRBJ2-1 | - | - | TRBV4-3 | CASRGRGFNNEQFF | TGCGCCAGCAGAGGTAGGGGCTTCAACAATGAGCAGTTCTTC
TRBJ2-7 | TRBD1 | - | TRBV28 | CATLRDRGYEQYF | TGTGCCACCCTCCGGGACAGGGGCTACGAGCAGTACTTC
TRBJ2-7 | TRBD1 | - | TRBV2 | CASSDPGTGGGEQYF | TGTGCCAGCAGTGACCCCGGGACAGGGGGCGGCGAGCAGTACTTC